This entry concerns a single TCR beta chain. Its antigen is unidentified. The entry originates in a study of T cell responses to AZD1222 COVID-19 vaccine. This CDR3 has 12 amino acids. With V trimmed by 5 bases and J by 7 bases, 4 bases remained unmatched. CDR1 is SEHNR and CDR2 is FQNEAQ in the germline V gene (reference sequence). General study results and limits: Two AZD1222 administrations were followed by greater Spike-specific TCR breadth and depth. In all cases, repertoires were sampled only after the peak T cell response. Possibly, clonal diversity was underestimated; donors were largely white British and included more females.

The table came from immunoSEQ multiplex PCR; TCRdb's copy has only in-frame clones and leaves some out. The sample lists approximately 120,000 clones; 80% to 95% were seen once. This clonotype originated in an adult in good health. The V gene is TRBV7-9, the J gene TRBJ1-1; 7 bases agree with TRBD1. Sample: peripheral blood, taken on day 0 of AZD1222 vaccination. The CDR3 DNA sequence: TGTGCCAGCAGCCCATGGGACAGTGAAGCTTTCTTT. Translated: CASSPWDSEAFF.